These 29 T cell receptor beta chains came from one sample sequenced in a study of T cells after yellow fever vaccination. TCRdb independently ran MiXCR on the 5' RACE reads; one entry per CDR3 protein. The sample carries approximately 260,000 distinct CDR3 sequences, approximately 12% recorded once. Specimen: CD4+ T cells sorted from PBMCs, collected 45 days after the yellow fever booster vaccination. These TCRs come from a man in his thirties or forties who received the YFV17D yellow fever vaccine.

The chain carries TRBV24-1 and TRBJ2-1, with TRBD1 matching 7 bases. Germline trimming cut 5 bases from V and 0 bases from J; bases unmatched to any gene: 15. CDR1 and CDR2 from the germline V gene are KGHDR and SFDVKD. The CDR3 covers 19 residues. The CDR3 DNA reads TGTGCCACCAGTGCTAGACCGACAGGGACCATAAGCTCCTACAATGAGCAGTTCTTC. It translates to CATSARPTGTISSYNEQFF.

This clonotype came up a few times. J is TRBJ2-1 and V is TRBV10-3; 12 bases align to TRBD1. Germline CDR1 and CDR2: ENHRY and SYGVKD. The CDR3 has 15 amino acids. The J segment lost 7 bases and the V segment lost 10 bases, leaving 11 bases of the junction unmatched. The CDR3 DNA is TGTGCCACCAGGCCTGGGACAGGGGGCCGGAATGAGCAGTTCTTC. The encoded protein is CATRPGTGGRNEQFF.

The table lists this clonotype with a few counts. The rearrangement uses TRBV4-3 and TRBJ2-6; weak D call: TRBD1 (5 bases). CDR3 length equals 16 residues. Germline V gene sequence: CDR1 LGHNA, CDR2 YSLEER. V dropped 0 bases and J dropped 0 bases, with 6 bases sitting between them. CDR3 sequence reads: CASSQDRVSGANVLTF. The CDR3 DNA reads TGCGCCAGCAGCCAAGACAGGGTCTCTGGGGCCAACGTCCTGACTTTC.

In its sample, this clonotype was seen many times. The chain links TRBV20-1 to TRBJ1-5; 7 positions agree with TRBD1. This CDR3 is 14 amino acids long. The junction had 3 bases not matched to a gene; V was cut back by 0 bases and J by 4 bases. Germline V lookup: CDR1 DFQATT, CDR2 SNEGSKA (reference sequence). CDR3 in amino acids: CSARDPDRNQPQHF. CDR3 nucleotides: TGCAGTGCTAGAGATCCGGACAGGAATCAGCCCCAGCATTTT.

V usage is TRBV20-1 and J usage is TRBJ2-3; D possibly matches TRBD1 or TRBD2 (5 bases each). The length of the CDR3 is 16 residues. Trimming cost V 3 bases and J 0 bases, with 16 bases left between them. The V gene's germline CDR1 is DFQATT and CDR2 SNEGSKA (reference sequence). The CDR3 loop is CSARVPGRLSTDTQYF. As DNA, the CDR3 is TGCAGTGCTAGGGTACCGGGACGACTAAGCACAGATACGCAGTATTTT.

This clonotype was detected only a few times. As DNA, the CDR3 is TGTGCCAGCAGCTCACAGGGGGCTTGGGAGACCCAGTACTTC. Residues: CASSSQGAWETQYF. The chain links TRBV7-2 to TRBJ2-5; TRBD1 agrees at 9 bases. This CDR3 contains 14 residues. CDR1 and CDR2 (germline): SGHTA, FQGNSA. The J segment lost 5 bases and the V segment lost 4 bases, leaving 5 bases of the junction unmatched.

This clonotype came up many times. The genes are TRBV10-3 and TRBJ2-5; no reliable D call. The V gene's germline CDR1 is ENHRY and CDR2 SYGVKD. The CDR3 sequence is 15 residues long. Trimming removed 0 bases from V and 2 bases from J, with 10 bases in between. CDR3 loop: CAISESGAVQETQYF. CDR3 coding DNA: TGTGCCATCAGTGAGTCCGGAGCAGTTCAAGAGACCCAGTACTTC.

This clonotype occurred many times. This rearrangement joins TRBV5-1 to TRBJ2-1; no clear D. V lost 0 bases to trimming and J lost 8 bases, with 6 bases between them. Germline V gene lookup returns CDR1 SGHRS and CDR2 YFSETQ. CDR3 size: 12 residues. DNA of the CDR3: TGCGCCAGCAGCTTGGGGGTCGATGAGCAGTTCTTC. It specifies CASSLGVDEQFF. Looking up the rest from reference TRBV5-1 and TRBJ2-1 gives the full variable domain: KAGVTQTPRYLIKTRGQQVTLSCSPISGHRSVSWYQQTPGQGLQFLFEYFSETQRNKGNFPGRFSGRQFSNSRSEMNVSTLELGDSALYLCASSLGVDEQFFGPGTRLTVL.

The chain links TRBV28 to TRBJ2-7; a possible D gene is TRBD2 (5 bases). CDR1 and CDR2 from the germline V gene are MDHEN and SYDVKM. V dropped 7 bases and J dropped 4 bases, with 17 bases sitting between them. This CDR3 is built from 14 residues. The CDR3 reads CASTLGSAGYEQYF. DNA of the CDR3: TGTGCCAGCACTTTGGGGAGTGCGGGTTACGAGCAGTACTTC.

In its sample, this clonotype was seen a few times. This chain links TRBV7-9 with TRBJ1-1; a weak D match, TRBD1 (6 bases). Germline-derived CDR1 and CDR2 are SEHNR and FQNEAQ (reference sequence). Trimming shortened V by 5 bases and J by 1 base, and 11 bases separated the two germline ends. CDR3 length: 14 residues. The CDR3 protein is CASSADSKNTEAFF. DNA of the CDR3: TGTGCCAGCAGCGCGGACAGTAAGAACACTGAAGCTTTCTTT.

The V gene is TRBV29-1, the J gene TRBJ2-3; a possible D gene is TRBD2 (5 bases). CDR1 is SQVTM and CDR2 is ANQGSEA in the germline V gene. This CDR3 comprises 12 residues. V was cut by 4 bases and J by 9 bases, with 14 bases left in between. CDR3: CSVVKDSPTQYF. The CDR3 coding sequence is TGCAGCGTTGTAAAGGACTCACCGACGCAGTATTTT.

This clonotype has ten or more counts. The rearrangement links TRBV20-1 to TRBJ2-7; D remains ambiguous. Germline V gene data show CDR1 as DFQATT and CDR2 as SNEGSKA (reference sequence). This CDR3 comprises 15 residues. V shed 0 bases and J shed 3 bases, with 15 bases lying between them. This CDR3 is CSARDMRRNSYEQYF. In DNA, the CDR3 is TGCAGTGCTAGAGATATGAGGCGCAACAGCTACGAGCAGTACTTC.

CDR3 DNA sequence: TGTGCCAGCAAGGTGGGGGCTAGCGGGACCCCGTCCTACAATGAGCAGTTCTTC. Translated, it gives CASKVGASGTPSYNEQFF. The V and J genes are TRBV6-5 and TRBJ2-1, with 9 bases fitting TRBD2. The CDR3 has 18 residues. V lost 7 bases to trimming and J lost 1 base; unmatched junction nucleotides: 14. Germline values: CDR1 MNHEY, CDR2 SVGAGI.

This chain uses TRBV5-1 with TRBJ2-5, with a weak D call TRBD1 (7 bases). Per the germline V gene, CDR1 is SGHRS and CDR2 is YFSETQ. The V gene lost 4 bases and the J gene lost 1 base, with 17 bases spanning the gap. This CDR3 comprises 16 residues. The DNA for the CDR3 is TGCGCCAGCAGCCCGGGGGCAGGGGGTACCCAAGAGACCCAGTACTTC. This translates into CASSPGAGGTQETQYF. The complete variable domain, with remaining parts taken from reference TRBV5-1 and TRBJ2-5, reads KAGVTQTPRYLIKTRGQQVTLSCSPISGHRSVSWYQQTPGQGLQFLFEYFSETQRNKGNFPGRFSGRQFSNSRSEMNVSTLELGDSALYLCASSPGAGGTQETQYFGPGTRLLVL.

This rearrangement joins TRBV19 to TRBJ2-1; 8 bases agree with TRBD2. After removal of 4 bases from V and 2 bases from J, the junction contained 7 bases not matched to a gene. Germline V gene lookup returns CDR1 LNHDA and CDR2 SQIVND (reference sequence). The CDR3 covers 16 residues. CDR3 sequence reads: CASSKGGLVPYNEQFF. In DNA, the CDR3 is TGTGCCAGTAGTAAAGGGGGACTAGTTCCCTACAATGAGCAGTTCTTC.

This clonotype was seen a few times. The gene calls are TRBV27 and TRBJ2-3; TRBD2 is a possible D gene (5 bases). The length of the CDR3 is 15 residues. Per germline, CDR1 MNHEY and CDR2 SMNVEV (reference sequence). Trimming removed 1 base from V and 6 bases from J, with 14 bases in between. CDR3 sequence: CASSLFRGSADTQYF. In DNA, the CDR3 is TGTGCCAGCAGTTTATTTCGGGGTAGTGCGGATACGCAGTATTTT.

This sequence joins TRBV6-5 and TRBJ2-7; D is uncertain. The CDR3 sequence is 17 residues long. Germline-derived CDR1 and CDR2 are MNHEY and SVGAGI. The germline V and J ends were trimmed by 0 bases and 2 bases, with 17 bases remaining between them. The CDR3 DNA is TGTGCCAGCAGTTACTCGTCCAGGATCGGAACGGCCTACGAGCAGTACTTC. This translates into CASSYSSRIGTAYEQYF.

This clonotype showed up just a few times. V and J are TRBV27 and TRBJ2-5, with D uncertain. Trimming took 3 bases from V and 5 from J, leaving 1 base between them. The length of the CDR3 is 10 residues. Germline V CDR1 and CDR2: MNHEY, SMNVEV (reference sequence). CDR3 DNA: TGTGCCAGCAGTTTTGAGACCCAGTACTTC. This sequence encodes CASSFETQYF.

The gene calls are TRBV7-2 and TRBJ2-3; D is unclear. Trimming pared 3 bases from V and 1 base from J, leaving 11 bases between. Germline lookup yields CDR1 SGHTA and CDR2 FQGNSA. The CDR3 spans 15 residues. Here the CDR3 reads CASSFSTPGTDTQYF. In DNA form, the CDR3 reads TGTGCCAGCAGCTTTTCAACCCCGGGCACAGATACGCAGTATTTT. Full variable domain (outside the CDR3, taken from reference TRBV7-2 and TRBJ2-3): GAGVSQSPSNKVTEKGKDVELRCDPISGHTALYWYRQSLGQGLEFLIYFQGNSAPDKSGLPSDRFSAERTGGSVSTLTIQRTQQEDSAVYLCASSFSTPGTDTQYFGPGTRLTVL.

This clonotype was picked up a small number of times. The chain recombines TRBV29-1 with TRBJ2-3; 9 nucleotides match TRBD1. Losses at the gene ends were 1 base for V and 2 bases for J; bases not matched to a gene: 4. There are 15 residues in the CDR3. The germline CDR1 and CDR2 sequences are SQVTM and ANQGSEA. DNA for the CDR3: TGCAGCGTTGAAGGTGGGACAGGGTCCACAGATACGCAGTATTTT. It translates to CSVEGGTGSTDTQYF.

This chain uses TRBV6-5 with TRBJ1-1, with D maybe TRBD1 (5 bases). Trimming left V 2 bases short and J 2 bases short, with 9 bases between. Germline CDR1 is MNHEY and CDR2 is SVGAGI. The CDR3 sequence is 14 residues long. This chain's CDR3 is CASSYATANTEAFF. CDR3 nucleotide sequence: TGTGCCAGCAGTTACGCGACAGCCAACACTGAAGCTTTCTTT.

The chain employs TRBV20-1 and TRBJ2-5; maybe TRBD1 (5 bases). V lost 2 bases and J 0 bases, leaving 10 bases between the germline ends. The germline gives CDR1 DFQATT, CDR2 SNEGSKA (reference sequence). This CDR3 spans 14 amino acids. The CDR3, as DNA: TGCAGTGCTAGATCGACAGTGTACCAAGAGACCCAGTACTTC. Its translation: CSARSTVYQETQYF.

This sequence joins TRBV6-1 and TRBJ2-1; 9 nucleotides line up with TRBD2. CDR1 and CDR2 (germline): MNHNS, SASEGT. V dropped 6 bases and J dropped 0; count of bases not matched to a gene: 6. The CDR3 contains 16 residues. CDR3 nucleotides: TGTGCCAGCAGGCTAGCGGGATCGAGCTCCTACAATGAGCAGTTCTTC. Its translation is CASRLAGSSSYNEQFF.

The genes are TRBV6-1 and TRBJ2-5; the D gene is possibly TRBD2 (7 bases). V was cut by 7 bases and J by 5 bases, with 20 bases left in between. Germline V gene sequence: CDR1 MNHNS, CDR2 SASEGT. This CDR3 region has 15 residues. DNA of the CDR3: TGTGCCAGCATCCCAGCGGGACACCCCCGGGAGACCCAGTACTTC. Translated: CASIPAGHPRETQYF.

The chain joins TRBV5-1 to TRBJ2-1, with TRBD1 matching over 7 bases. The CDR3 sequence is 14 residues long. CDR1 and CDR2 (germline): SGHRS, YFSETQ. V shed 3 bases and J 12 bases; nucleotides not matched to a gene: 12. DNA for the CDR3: TGCGCCAGCAGCTCGGATAGACAGGGCCTTTCGCAGTTCTTC. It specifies CASSSDRQGLSQFF. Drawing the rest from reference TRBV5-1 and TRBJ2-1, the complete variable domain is KAGVTQTPRYLIKTRGQQVTLSCSPISGHRSVSWYQQTPGQGLQFLFEYFSETQRNKGNFPGRFSGRQFSNSRSEMNVSTLELGDSALYLCASSSDRQGLSQFFGPGTRLTVL.

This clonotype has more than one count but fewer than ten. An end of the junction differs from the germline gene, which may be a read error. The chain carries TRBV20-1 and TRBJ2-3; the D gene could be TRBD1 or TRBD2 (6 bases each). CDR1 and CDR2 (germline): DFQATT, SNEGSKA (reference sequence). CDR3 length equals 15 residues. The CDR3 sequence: CSARGPGAVGDTQYF. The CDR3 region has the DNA TGCAGTGCAAGAGGGCCGGGGGCGGTGGGGGATACGCAGTATTTT.

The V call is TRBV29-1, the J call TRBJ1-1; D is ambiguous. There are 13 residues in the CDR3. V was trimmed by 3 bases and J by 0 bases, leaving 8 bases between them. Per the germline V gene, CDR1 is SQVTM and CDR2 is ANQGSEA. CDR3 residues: CSVEAQMNTEAFF. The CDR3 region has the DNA TGCAGCGTTGAGGCACAGATGAACACTGAAGCTTTCTTT. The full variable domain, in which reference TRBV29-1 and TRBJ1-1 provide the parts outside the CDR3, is SAVISQKPSRDICQRGTSLTIQCQVDSQVTMMFWYRQQPGQSLTLIATANQGSEATYESGFVIDKFPISRPNLTFSTLTVSNMSPEDSSIYLCSVEAQMNTEAFFGQGTRLTVV.

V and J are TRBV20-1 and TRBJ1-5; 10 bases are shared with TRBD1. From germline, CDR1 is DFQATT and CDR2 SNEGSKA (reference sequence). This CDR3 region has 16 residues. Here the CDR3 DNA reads TGCTGCGCTAGTGGGGGACAGGGGATTGACAATCAGCCCCAGCATTTT. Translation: CCASGGQGIDNQPQHF.

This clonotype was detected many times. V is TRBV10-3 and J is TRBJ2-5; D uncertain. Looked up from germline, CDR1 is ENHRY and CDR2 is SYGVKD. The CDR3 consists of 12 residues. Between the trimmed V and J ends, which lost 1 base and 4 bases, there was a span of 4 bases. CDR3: CAISEWGETQYF. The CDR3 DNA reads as TGTGCCATCAGTGAGTGGGGAGAGACCCAGTACTTC.